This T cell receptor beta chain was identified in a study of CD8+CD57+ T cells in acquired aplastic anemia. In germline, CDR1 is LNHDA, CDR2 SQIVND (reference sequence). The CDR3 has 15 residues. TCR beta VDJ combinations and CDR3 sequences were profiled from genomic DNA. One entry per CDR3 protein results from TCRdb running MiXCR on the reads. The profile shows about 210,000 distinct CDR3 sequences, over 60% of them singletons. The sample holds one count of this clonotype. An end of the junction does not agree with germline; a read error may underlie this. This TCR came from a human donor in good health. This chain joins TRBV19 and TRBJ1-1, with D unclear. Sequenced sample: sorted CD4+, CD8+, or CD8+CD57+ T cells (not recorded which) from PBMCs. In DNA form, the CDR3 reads TGTGCCAGTAGGATAGATCGGACGACGGTTACTGAAGCTTTCTTT. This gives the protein CASRIDRTTVTEAFF.